This record looks at one TCR beta chain sequence and its context. The antigen it recognizes is unknown. Base qualities are not recorded, but no much larger clone differs from it by a single base. The CDR3, from cysteine to phenylalanine, totals 15 residues. The DNA shown is the 45-base CDR3, in frame from base 1. The junction shows trimming of 4 bases on V and 4 bases on J, plus 17 bases between the germline ends. For CDR1 and CDR2, the germline V gene lists LGHNA and YNFKEQ. The data were taken from a study of a mutant IDH1 vaccine in newly diagnosed glioma (TCRdb year 2021). About the investigation overall: Patients were given eight vaccinations, in weeks 1, 3, 5, 7, 11, 15, 19 and 23, which matched visits V03 through V10. Vaccination began 4-6 weeks after radiotherapy alone, or alongside temozolomide cycles in the chemotherapy-containing groups. Of the 32 patients who were treated, about 62% were male and about 40% were female, and the mean age was around 40 years. Before enrollment, most patients had been given radiochemotherapy with temozolomide as standard therapy, while the rest had received either radiotherapy alone or temozolomide alone. Peripheral blood samples were drawn at six visits, namely V03 (baseline), V05, V07, V10, V12 and V13. For exploratory analyses, 25 to 30 treated patients had longitudinal TCRB deep sequencing done wherever samples were available. Results the study describes overall, beyond this receptor: Pseudoprogression seemed to be unrelated to changes in the top peripheral T cell clonotypes found by TCRB sequencing. Vaccine-induced immune responses across multiple MHC alleles were detected in 90% to 95% of patients. Availability determined which PBMC samples were chosen for TCRB deep sequencing. It was noted by the authors that analyses of patient blood samples could not be reproduced owing to sample limitations.

Preparation of the library involved the immunoSEQ multiplex PCR assay. Rearranged TCR beta chain sequences were amplified using the hsTCRB Kit according to the manufacturer's protocol. TCRB libraries were sequenced on an Illumina MiSeq. The paper's data handling went like this. The kit vendor's proprietary platform handled demultiplexing, trimming and gene mapping. TCRdb mirrors the immuneACCESS table, restricted to in-frame sequences. Some clones are absent from its copies; in checked studies, under half trace to an unresolved V gene, and the reason for the others is unknown. Clonal size and the V and J genes are those of that table, whereas D and trimming came from the DNA. The sample data list approximately 37,000 clones, and about 75% of these were observed just once. The top ten constitute 4% to 6.5% of the sample. This sample's time point label indicates: week 23, last vaccination. Each vaccine dose was 300 ug of a 20-mer mutant IDH1 peptide in Montanide, given subcutaneously with topical imiquimod. All donors had newly diagnosed IDH1-mutant astrocytomas of WHO grade 3 or 4 that showed loss of nuclear ATRX. The samples were drawn from NOA16, a multicentre, single-arm, open-label phase I trial in Germany that tested a mutant IDH1 peptide vaccine in humans for the first time. The DNeasy Blood and Tissue Kit was used to extract genomic DNA from EDTA blood for TCRB sequencing.

Sequenced here: PBMCs, sampled from a glioma patient whose treatment included an IDH1 peptide vaccine. The chain uses TRBV4-2 and TRBJ2-7; the D gene is perhaps TRBD1 or TRBD2, as each covers 7 bases. This sequence was found in a man aged 50-60 years with glioma. CDR3 loop: CASSRGGGGEYEQYF. The DNA is TGTGCCAGCAGCCGAGGGGGCGGGGGCGAATACGAGCAGTACTTC.